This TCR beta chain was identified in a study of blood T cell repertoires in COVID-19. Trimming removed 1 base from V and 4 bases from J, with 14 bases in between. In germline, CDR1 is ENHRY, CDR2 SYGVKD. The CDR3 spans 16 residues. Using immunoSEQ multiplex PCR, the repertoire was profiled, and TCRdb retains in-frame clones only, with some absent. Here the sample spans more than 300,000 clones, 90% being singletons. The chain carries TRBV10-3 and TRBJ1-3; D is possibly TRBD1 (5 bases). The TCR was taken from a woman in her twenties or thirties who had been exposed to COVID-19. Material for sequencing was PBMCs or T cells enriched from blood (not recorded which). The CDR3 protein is CAISEYTGFSGNTIYF. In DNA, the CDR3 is TGTGCCATCAGTGAGTACACAGGCTTTTCCGGAAACACCATATATTTT.